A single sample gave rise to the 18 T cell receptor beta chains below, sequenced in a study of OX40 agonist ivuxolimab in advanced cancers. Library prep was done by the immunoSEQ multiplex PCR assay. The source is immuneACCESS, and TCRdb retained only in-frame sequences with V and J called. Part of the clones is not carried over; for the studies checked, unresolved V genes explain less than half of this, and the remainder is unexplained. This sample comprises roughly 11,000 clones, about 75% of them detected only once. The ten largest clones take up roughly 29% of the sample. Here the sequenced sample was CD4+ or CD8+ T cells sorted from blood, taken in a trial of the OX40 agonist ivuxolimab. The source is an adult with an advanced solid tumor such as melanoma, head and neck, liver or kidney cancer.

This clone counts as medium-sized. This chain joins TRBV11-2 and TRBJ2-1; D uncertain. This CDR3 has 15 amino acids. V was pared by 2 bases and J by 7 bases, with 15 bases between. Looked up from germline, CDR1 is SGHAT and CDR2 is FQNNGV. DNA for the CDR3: TGTGCCAGCAGCTTACCGGACGCTCAGGTGAATGAGCAGTTCTTC. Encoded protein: CASSLPDAQVNEQFF.

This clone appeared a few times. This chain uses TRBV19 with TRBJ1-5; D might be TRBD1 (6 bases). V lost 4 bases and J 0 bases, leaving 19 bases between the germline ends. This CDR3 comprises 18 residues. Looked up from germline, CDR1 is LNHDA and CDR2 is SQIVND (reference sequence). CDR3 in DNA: TGTGCCAGTAGTACTCCCTCGGACAGAAAATATAGCAATCAGCCCCAGCATTTT. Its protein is CASSTPSDRKYSNQPQHF. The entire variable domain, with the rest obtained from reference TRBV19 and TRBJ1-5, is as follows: DGGITQSPKYLFRKEGQNVTLSCEQNLNHDAMYWYRQDPGQGLRLIYYSQIVNDFQKGDIAEGYSVSREKKESFPLTVTSAQKNPTAFYLCASSTPSDRKYSNQPQHFGDGTRLSIL.

This CDR3 is CSVGVSSYNEQFF. DNA for the CDR3: TGCAGCGTTGGTGTTAGCTCCTACAATGAGCAGTTCTTC. The gene calls are TRBV29-1 and TRBJ2-1, with D unresolved. The CDR3 runs 13 residues. Trimming took off 4 bases at V and 0 bases at J, with 7 bases between the two ends. From germline, CDR1 is SQVTM and CDR2 ANQGSEA.

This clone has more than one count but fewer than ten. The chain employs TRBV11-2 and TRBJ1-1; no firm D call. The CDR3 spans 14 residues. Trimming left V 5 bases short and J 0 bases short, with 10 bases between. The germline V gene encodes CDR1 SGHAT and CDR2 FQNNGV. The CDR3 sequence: CASSHGNLNTEAFF. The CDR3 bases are TGTGCCAGCAGCCACGGAAACTTGAACACTGAAGCTTTCTTT.

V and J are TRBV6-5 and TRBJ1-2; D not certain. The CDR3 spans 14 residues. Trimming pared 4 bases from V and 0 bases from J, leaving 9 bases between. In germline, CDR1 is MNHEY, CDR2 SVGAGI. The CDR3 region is CASSFSWANYGYTF. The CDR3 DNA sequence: TGTGCCAGCAGTTTTTCGTGGGCTAACTATGGCTACACCTTC.

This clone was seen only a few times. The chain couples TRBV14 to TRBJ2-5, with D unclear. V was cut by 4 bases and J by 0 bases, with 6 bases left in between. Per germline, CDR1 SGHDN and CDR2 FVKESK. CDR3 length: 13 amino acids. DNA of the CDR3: TGTGCCAGCAGCCCCCTGTACCAAGAGACCCAGTACTTC. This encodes CASSPLYQETQYF.

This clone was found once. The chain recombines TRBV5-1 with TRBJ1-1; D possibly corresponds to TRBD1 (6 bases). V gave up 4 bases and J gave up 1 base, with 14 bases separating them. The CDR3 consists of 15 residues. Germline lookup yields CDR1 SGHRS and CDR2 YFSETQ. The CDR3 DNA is TGCGCCAGCAGCACATCCGGGACAACGAACACTGAAGCTTTCTTT. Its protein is CASSTSGTTNTEAFF.

CDR3 amino acids: CASSVGLNYEQYF. The CDR3 coding sequence is TGTGCCAGCAGCGTTGGTCTAAACTACGAGCAGTACTTC. V is TRBV6-1 and J is TRBJ2-7; D is uncertain. Per germline, CDR1 MNHNS and CDR2 SASEGT. The CDR3 has 13 residues. The germline V and J ends were trimmed by 6 bases and 3 bases, with 12 bases remaining between them.

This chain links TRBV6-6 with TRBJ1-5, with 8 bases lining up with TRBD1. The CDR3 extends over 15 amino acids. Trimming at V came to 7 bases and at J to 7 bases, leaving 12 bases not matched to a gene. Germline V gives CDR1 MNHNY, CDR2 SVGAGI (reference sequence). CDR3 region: CASTRMAGGDQPQHF. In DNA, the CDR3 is TGTGCCAGCACGAGAATGGCAGGGGGCGACCAGCCCCAGCATTTT.

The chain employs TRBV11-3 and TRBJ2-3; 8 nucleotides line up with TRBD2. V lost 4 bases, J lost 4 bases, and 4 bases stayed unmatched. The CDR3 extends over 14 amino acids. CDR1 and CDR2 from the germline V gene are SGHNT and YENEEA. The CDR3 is CASSWTSSADTQYF. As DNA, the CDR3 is TGTGCCAGCAGCTGGACTAGCAGTGCAGATACGCAGTATTTT.

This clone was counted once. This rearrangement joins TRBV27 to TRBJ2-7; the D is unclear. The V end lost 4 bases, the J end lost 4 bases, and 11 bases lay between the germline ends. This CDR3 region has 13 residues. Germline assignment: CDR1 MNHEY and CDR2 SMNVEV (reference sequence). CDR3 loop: CASSYGTEYEQYF. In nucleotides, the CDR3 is TGTGCCAGCAGTTACGGAACCGAATACGAGCAGTACTTC.

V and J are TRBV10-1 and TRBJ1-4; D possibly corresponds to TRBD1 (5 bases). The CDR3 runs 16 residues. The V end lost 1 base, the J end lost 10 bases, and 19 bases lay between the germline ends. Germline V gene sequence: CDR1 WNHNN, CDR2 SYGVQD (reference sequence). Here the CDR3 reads CASSELGEVVAGKLFF. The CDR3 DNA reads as TGCGCCAGCAGTGAGTTGGGGGAAGTGGTTGCTGGAAAACTGTTTTTT.

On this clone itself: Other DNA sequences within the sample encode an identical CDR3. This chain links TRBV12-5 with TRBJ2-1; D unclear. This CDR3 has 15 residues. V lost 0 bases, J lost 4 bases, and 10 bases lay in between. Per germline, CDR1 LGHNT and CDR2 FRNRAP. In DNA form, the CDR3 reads TGTGCTAGTGGTTTGGTAAACTCGATTTACAATGAGCAGTTCTTC. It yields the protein CASGLVNSIYNEQFF.

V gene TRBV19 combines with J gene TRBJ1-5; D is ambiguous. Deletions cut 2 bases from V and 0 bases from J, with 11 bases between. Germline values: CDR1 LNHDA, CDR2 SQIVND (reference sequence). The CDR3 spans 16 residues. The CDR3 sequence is CASSISTDNSNQPQHF. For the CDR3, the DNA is TGTGCCAGTAGTATATCAACTGACAATAGCAATCAGCCCCAGCATTTT.

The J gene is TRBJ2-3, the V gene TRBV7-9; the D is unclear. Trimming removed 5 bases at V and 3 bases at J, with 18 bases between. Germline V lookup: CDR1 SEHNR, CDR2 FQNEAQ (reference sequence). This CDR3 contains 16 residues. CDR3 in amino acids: CASSTPEAAGTDTQYF. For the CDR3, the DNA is TGTGCCAGCAGCACCCCGGAAGCTGCTGGAACAGATACGCAGTATTTT.

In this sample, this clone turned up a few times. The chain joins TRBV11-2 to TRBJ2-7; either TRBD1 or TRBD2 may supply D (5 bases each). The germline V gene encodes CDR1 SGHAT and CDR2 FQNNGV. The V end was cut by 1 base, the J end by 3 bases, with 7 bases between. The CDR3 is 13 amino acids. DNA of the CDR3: TGTGCCAGCAGCTTAGGGGACGGCTACGAGCAGTACTTC. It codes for CASSLGDGYEQYF.

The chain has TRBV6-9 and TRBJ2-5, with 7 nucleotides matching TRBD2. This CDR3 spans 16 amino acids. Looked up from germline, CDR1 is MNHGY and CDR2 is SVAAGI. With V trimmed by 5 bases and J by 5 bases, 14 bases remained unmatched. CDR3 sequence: CASSEASAGVSETQYF. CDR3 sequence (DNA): TGTGCCAGCAGTGAAGCATCCGCGGGAGTATCCGAGACCCAGTACTTC.

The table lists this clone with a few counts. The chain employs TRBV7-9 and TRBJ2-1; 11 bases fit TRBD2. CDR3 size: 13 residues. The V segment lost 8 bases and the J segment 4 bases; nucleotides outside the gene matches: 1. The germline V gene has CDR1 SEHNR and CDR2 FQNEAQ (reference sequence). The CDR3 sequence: CASGTSGYNEQFF. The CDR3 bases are TGTGCCAGCGGGACTAGCGGTTACAATGAGCAGTTCTTC.